The sequence of this T cell receptor (beta chain) was determined in a study of blood T cell repertoires in COVID-19. Study context: Donors in the United States, Italy and Spain gave samples during acute or convalescent COVID-19. In each case, the material was cDNA or gDNA derived from T cells, B-cell-depleted T cells, or PBMCs.

The CDR3 length is 12 residues. V was shortened by 5 bases and J by 11 bases, with 15 bases between the two germline ends. Germline-derived CDR1 and CDR2 are GTSNPN and SVGIG (reference sequence). Study processing details: Quantification of nucleated cells was approximated via reference gene primer amplification. Sequenced by immunoSEQ multiplex PCR; TCRdb stores in-frame clones only, minus some. That table supplies the V and J calls and clone size; D and trimming were determined from the DNA. The sample consists of around 260,000 clones, about 87% of them appearing once. This clone was seen only once. Seattle researchers signed up patients amid active infection and tracked them longitudinally.

This rearrangement joins TRBV30 to TRBJ1-4; a weak D match, TRBD1 (6 bases). Sequencing was carried out using peripheral blood. The source of this sequence is a woman aged 70-85 years with COVID-19, enrolled during active disease. CDR3 region: CAWGGTQEKLFF. In nucleotides, the CDR3 is TGTGCCTGGGGGGGGACACAGGAGAAACTGTTTTTT.